One and the same sample provided the 13 T cell receptor beta chains below, sequenced in a study of identical twins. Each CDR3 protein gets one entry after TCRdb re-called the 5' RACE reads with MiXCR. Of 200,000 to 300,000 distinct CDR3 sequences listed, 6% to 8.5% are singletons. These same records also appear under a second study, on yellow fever vaccine responses in identical twins.

The sequencing sample was made of CD8+ T cells sorted from blood. The source of these receptors is a woman between 18 and 29 years old in good health.

The sample holds many counts of this clonotype. V and J are TRBV7-8 and TRBJ2-1; 10 bases are shared with TRBD2. There are 16 residues in the CDR3. Germline V gene data show CDR1 as SGHVS and CDR2 as FQNEAQ. The V segment lost 5 bases and the J segment 5 bases; nucleotides outside the gene matches: 9. The CDR3 region has the DNA TGTGCCAGCAGCGTAAGAGGGCTAGCGGGAGACAATGAGCAGTTCTTC. As protein: CASSVRGLAGDNEQFF.

This clonotype was recorded many times. The J gene is TRBJ1-5, the V gene TRBV12-3 or TRBV12-4; D gene ambiguous. Trimming took 2 bases from V and 3 from J, leaving 8 bases between them. The CDR3 runs to 14 residues. CDR3 sequence reads: CASSLRQFNQPQHF. CDR3 nucleotides: TGTGCCAGCAGTTTACGCCAGTTCAATCAGCCCCAGCATTTT.

The rearrangement links TRBV29-1 to TRBJ2-4; 8 nucleotides align to TRBD1. Germline values: CDR1 SQVTM, CDR2 ANQGSEA. This CDR3 comprises 14 residues. The ends lost 1 base at V and 10 bases at J; junction bases unmatched: 9. The CDR3 loop reads CSVEARDRNDIQYF. The DNA of the CDR3 is TGCAGCGTTGAAGCTCGGGACAGGAACGATATTCAGTACTTC.

The gene calls are TRBV27 and TRBJ1-6; D remains ambiguous. CDR1 and CDR2 from the germline V gene are MNHEY and SMNVEV (reference sequence). With 6 bases removed from V and 4 bases from J, the gap between germline ends came to 16 bases. The CDR3 is 16 amino acids. CDR3 sequence reads: CASRAPAQVYNSPLHF. The CDR3 coding sequence is TGTGCCAGCAGGGCCCCGGCCCAGGTTTATAATTCACCCCTCCACTTT.

DNA for the CDR3: TGTGCCAGCAGCTTAGGGCCAAGTTCACCCCTCCACTTT. Its protein is CASSLGPSSPLHF. This chain joins TRBV7-8 and TRBJ1-6; no definite D call. The germline V and J ends were trimmed by 1 base and 9 bases, with 7 bases remaining between them. CDR1 SGHVS and CDR2 FQNEAQ come from the germline V gene. This CDR3 has 13 amino acids.

This clonotype turned up a few times. The rearrangement joins TRBV7-9 to TRBJ2-7, with D possibly being TRBD1 (6 bases). V lost 4 bases and J 4 bases, leaving 17 bases between the germline ends. This CDR3 spans 15 amino acids. Germline V gene data show CDR1 as SEHNR and CDR2 as FQNEAQ (reference sequence). This CDR3 is CASSSRDNRRYEQYF. The CDR3 DNA reads as TGTGCCAGCAGCTCACGGGACAATCGGCGGTACGAGCAGTACTTC.

The chain joins TRBV3-1 to TRBJ1-2; 12 nucleotides agree with TRBD1. V shed 10 bases, J shed 4 bases, and the junction held 19 bases outside the gene matches. Germline CDR1 reads LGHDT; CDR2 reads YNNKEL (reference sequence). This CDR3 comprises 18 residues. The CDR3 DNA reads as TGTGCCACCTGCCAAGAAAGGGACAGGGGGCCCATCGGCTATGGCTACACCTTC. Its translation is CATCQERDRGPIGYGYTF.

The sample holds a few counts of this clonotype. The chain links TRBV4-1 to TRBJ2-5, with D possibly TRBD1 on 5 matching bases. The CDR3 consists of 16 residues. V was shortened by 2 bases and J by 1 base, with 14 bases between the two germline ends. Looked up from germline, CDR1 is MGHRA and CDR2 is YSYEKL. The CDR3: CASSQTPRTSQETQYF. The CDR3 bases are TGCGCCAGCAGCCAAACACCTCGGACATCCCAAGAGACCCAGTACTTC.

Details on this clonotype: A clone one base away is much larger, so this may be a read error. CDR3 residues: CASSLSGGPQETQYF. CDR3 bases: TGTGCCAGCAGTTTATCGGGGGGTCCCCAAGAGACCCAGTACTTC. The chain links TRBV27 to TRBJ2-5; a possible D gene is TRBD2 (6 bases). CDR1 MNHEY and CDR2 SMNVEV come from the germline V gene (reference sequence). The CDR3 covers 15 residues. V shed 0 bases and J shed 1 base, with 9 bases lying between them.

J is TRBJ1-3 and V is TRBV7-8, with no clear D. The CDR3 spans 16 residues. V dropped 1 base and J dropped 0 bases, with 10 bases sitting between them. CDR1 and CDR2 (germline): SGHVS, FQNEAQ. CDR3 nucleotides: TGTGCCAGCAGCTTAGAAGGGCCCGGCTCTGGAAACACCATATATTTT. Its protein product is CASSLEGPGSGNTIYF.

This clonotype occurred many times. V usage is TRBV5-5 and J usage is TRBJ1-1, with a possible D match to TRBD1 (5 bases). The germline V gene has CDR1 SGHKS and CDR2 YYEKEE (reference sequence). This CDR3 region has 16 residues. V was trimmed by 6 bases and J by 0 bases, leaving 18 bases between them. CDR3 sequence (DNA): TGTGCCAGCATCCCATACCGACAGTCCATGAACACTGAAGCTTTCTTT. Encoded protein: CASIPYRQSMNTEAFF.

This clonotype has a count of ten or more. This sequence joins TRBV4-1 and TRBJ1-1, with 8 nucleotides matching TRBD1. V shed 3 bases, J shed 5 bases, and the junction held 8 bases outside the gene matches. Germline V lookup: CDR1 MGHRA, CDR2 YSYEKL. This CDR3 comprises 15 residues. CDR3 sequence reads: CASSHPGTGETEAFF. For the CDR3, the DNA is TGCGCCAGCAGCCATCCCGGGACAGGAGAAACTGAAGCTTTCTTT.

This clonotype was seen repeatedly, ten times or more. The chain joins TRBV20-1 to TRBJ1-5, with 8 positions matching TRBD1. Germline V gene data show CDR1 as DFQATT and CDR2 as SNEGSKA (reference sequence). The CDR3 has 14 amino acids. The chain's CDR3 is CSASGGYSNQPQHF. The DNA of the CDR3 is TGCAGCGCCTCAGGGGGCTACAGCAATCAGCCCCAGCATTTT.